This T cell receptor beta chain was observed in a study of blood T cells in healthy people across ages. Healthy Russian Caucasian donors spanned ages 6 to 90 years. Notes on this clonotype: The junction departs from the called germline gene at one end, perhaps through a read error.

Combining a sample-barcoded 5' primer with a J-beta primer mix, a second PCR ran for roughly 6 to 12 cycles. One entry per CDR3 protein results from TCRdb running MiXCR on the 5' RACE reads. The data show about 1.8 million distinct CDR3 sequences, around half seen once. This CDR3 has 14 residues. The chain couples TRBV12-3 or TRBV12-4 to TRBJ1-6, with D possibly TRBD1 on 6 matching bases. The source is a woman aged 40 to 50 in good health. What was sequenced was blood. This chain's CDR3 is CAGSPQGYNSPLHF. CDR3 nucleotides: TGTGCCGGCAGTCCCCAGGGGTATAATTCACCCCTCCACTTT.